This TCR beta chain was sequenced in a study of blood T cell repertoires in COVID-19. Study details: PBMCs, B-cell-depleted T cells, or T cells were the source of the cDNA or gDNA that made up the material.

Participant age was roughly 18 to 95 years, and participants resided in about 25 US areas. The germline gives CDR1 MNHEY, CDR2 SMNVEV (reference sequence). This CDR3 has 15 amino acids. The V and J ends lost 6 bases and 5 bases, in that order; junction bases with no gene match: 10. As processed by the authors: Using reference gene primer amplification, nucleated cell counts were estimated. Only in-frame clones appear in the TCRdb table, and some are missing; sequencing was by immunoSEQ multiplex PCR. That table gives V, J and clone size, and the DNA gave D and trimming. The profile shows fewer than 250,000 clones, 84% of them singletons.

This clonotype was sampled from a woman younger than 45 who had recovered from COVID-19. The chain employs TRBV27 and TRBJ2-1; 7 bases are a match to TRBD2. The sequencing input was PBMCs or T cells enriched from blood (not recorded which). The CDR3: CASSLWASGNNEQFF. CDR3 DNA: TGTGCCAGCAGCCTGTGGGCTAGCGGAAACAATGAGCAGTTCTTC.